This record looks at one T cell receptor (beta chain) sequence and its context. Antigen specificity is unknown. This CDR3 has 13 amino acids. From germline, CDR1 is LNHNV and CDR2 YYDKDF (reference sequence). Unique-molecular-identifier-tagged TCR beta cDNA libraries were used. MiXCR was run by TCRdb on the PCR reads, yielding one entry per CDR3 protein. Here the sample spans 650,000 to 850,000 distinct CDR3 sequences, just over 45% being singletons. These data are taken from a study of post-analysis software for immune sequencing data. Study-wide context: Relapsing-remitting, secondary progressive and progressive-relapsing multiple sclerosis courses were included.

Findings and caveats of the study: Controls showed lower frequencies than patients for roughly five TRBV segments, and TRBV5-6, TRBV5-1 and TRBV20-1 were among these. Same-batch samples co-clustered strongly by F measure.

Sequenced: blood. The chain combines TRBV15 with TRBJ2-4; TRBD1 agrees at 7 bases. The DNA end is a closer match to TRBJ2-7, so the J assignment may be wrong. The receptor was derived from a girl aged 10 to 17 with multiple sclerosis. In nucleotides, the CDR3 is TGTGGCTACAGACGGACAGGATGTTTCGAGCAGTACTTC. Translated: CGYRRTGCFEQYF.